These T cell receptor beta chains were read from a single sample in a study of blood T cell repertoires in COVID-19. Here immunoSEQ multiplex PCR was the method, and the copy in TCRdb shows in-frame clones only, minus some. This sample yields 250,000 or so clones, of which roughly 84% are seen a single time; approximately 6.6% belongs to the top ten. Sequenced input: PBMCs or T cells enriched from blood (not recorded which). All receptors derive from a woman between 50 and 59 years old who had been exposed to COVID-19. Both conserved end residues are part of each CDR3. The D gene is left open where the match is weak. Some rows mark clone size as missing; the rest say once, few, many or name a class of expanded clone.

TRBV12-3/TRBV12-4	NA	TRBJ1-2	NA	CASSLSRGSYTF	TGTGCCAGCAGTTTAAGCCGGGGGAGCTACACCTTC
TRBV28	NA	TRBJ1-1	NA	CASSLQGVKTEAFF	TGTGCCAGCAGCCTACAGGGTGTAAAGACTGAAGCTTTCTTT
TRBV5-4	NA	TRBJ2-7	NA	CASSGRAQGRYEQYF	TGTGCCAGCAGCGGGAGGGCTCAGGGGAGGTACGAGCAGTACTTC
TRBV2	NA	TRBJ2-3	TRBD2	CASILEAGGIMTSTDTQYF	TGTGCCAGCATATTAGAAGCGGGGGGCATTATGACTAGCACAGATACGCAGTATTTT
TRBV5-6	NA	TRBJ1-3	TRBD1	CASNGGTAFSSGNTIYF	TGTGCCAGCAACGGCGGGACAGCCTTTTCCTCTGGAAACACCATATATTTT
TRBV29-1	few	TRBJ2-1	NA	CSVEAGNLLSNEQFF	TGCAGCGTTGAAGCGGGGAATCTTTTAAGCAATGAGCAGTTCTTC
TRBV12-3/TRBV12-4	few	TRBJ1-1	NA	CASKRGSEAFF	TGTGCCAGCAAGCGGGGGTCTGAAGCTTTCTTT
TRBV5-1	NA	TRBJ1-6	NA	CASSLQSSYNSPLHF	TGCGCCAGCAGCTTACAGAGCTCCTATAATTCACCCCTCCACTTT
TRBV4-2	NA	TRBJ2-7	NA	CASSQAMDSYEQYF	TGTGCCAGCAGCCAGGCCATGGACAGCTACGAGCAGTACTTC
TRBV11-2	NA	TRBJ2-3	NA	CASSLHAGISTDTQYF	TGTGCCAGCAGCCTCCACGCGGGGATTAGCACAGATACGCAGTATTTT
TRBV6-5	NA	TRBJ2-7	TRBD2	CASFRAGDPYEQYF	TGTGCCAGCTTTAGGGCGGGGGACCCCTACGAGCAGTACTTC
TRBV3-1/TRBV3-2	NA	TRBJ2-5	NA	CASSQGYRGGKTQYF	TGTGCCAGCAGCCAAGGGTACAGGGGGGGGAAGACCCAGTACTTC
TRBV5-1	NA	TRBJ2-7	TRBD1	CASSPGQGTVYEQYF	TGCGCCAGCAGCCCAGGACAGGGAACGGTCTACGAGCAGTACTTC
TRBV28	NA	TRBJ2-1	NA	CASSPSAGQGVGFF	TGTGCCAGCAGTCCATCAGCAGGCCAAGGGGTGGGGTTCTTC
TRBV7-2	NA	TRBJ2-1	NA	CASGRGASYNEQFF	TGTGCCAGCGGACGGGGGGCCTCCTACAATGAGCAGTTCTTC
TRBV28	few	TRBJ2-7	TRBD2	CASSSPRGGGTYEQYF	TGTGCCAGCAGTTCCCCCCGGGGGGGTGGAACCTACGAGCAGTACTTC
TRBV19	NA	TRBJ1-2	TRBD1	CASSPAGGVFGQDYGYTF	TGTGCCAGTAGCCCAGCCGGGGGGGTTTTCGGACAGGACTATGGCTACACCTTC
TRBV24-1	NA	TRBJ1-4	TRBD1	CATSDGQGFNEKLFF	TGTGCCACCAGTGATGGACAGGGGTTTAATGAAAAACTGTTTTTT
TRBV7-2	NA	TRBJ2-7	NA	CASSRQVGSYEQYF	TGTGCCAGCAGTCGACAGGTGGGATCCTACGAGCAGTACTTC
TRBV7-8	NA	TRBJ2-3	NA	CASRGGGTDTQYF	TGTGCCAGCAGGGGAGGGGGAACAGATACGCAGTATTTT
TRBV27	few	TRBJ2-1	TRBD2	CASSLIGGGAGHEQFF	TGTGCCAGCAGTTTAATTGGCGGGGGGGCCGGGCATGAGCAGTTCTTC
TRBV6-5	once	TRBJ1-6	NA	CASKDFLNSPLHF	TGTGCCAGCAAGGACTTCCTCAATTCACCCCTCCACTTT
TRBV6-5	NA	TRBJ2-2	TRBD2	CASRPGGGNTGELFF	TGTGCCAGCAGACCCGGGGGGGGAAACACCGGGGAGCTGTTTTTT
TRBV5-1	few	TRBJ1-2	NA	CASSPWGRDGGGYTF	TGCGCCAGCAGCCCCTGGGGCAGGGATGGTGGTGGCTACACCTTC
TRBV13	few	TRBJ1-1	NA	CASSLISGVTEAFF	TGTGCCAGCAGCTTAATTTCAGGGGTAACTGAAGCTTTCTTT
TRBV19	NA	TRBJ2-7	NA	CASSSQGGEQYF	TGTGCCAGTAGTTCTCAGGGAGGCGAGCAGTACTTC
TRBV4-1	NA	TRBJ1-3	NA	CASSQGWGPEGNTIYF	TGCGCCAGCAGCCAAGGCTGGGGGCCCGAGGGAAACACCATATATTTT
TRBV9	few	TRBJ1-1	NA	CASSGPGLNTEAFF	TGTGCCAGCAGCGGGCCGGGTCTGAACACTGAAGCTTTCTTT
TRBV4-3	NA	TRBJ1-1	NA	CASSRAAGTEAFF	TGCGCCAGCAGCCGGGCTGCGGGCACTGAAGCTTTCTTT
TRBV9	NA	TRBJ1-1	NA	CASSVLHGGPSTEAFF	TGTGCCAGCAGCGTACTTCACGGGGGGCCGAGCACTGAAGCTTTCTTT
TRBV14	NA	TRBJ1-4	TRBD1	CASSPRQGVNEKLFF	TGTGCCAGCAGCCCGCGACAGGGGGTTAATGAAAAACTGTTTTTT
TRBV7-9	NA	TRBJ2-1	TRBD2	CASSLERGGLGEQFF	TGTGCCAGCAGCTTAGAGCGGGGGGGCCTCGGTGAGCAGTTCTTC
TRBV24-1	NA	TRBJ2-3	TRBD2	CATSDLGGGVADTQYF	TGTGCCACCAGTGATTTGGGCGGGGGGGTCGCAGATACGCAGTATTTT
TRBV10-3	NA	TRBJ1-2	NA	CAIKAADGANYGYTF	TGTGCCATCAAAGCGGCGGACGGAGCTAACTATGGCTACACCTTC
TRBV13	NA	TRBJ1-6	TRBD1	CASSFRQGVPLHF	TGTGCCAGCAGCTTCCGACAGGGGGTCCCCCTCCACTTT
TRBV30	few	TRBJ1-1	NA	CAWSGGNTEAFF	TGTGCCTGGAGTGGAGGGAACACTGAAGCTTTCTTT
TRBV9	NA	TRBJ1-1	NA	CASSGQINTEAFF	TGTGCCAGCAGTGGACAGATAAACACTGAAGCTTTCTTT
TRBV15	NA	TRBJ2-5	TRBD1	CATSREQGAGETQYF	TGTGCCACCAGCAGAGAGCAGGGGGCAGGGGAGACCCAGTACTTC
TRBV19	NA	TRBJ2-7	NA	CASSNRAHEQYF	TGTGCCAGTAGCAACAGGGCCCACGAGCAGTACTTC
TRBV10-1	NA	TRBJ1-3	NA	CASSGNSGSGNTIYF	TGCGCCAGCAGTGGTAACAGCGGCTCTGGAAACACCATATATTTT
TRBV5-1	NA	TRBJ1-1	NA	CASSRKTGANTEAFF	TGCGCCAGCAGCAGAAAGACAGGCGCAAACACTGAAGCTTTCTTT
TRBV6-5	once	TRBJ1-1	NA	CASWEGRTEAFF	TGTGCCAGCTGGGAGGGTAGGACTGAAGCTTTCTTT
TRBV20-1	NA	TRBJ2-7	TRBD2	CSASKLAGYEQYF	TGCAGTGCTAGTAAACTAGCGGGCTACGAGCAGTACTTC
TRBV5-1	NA	TRBJ1-1	TRBD1	CASSHSGTGGARTEAFF	TGCGCCAGCAGCCACAGCGGGACAGGGGGCGCAAGGACTGAAGCTTTCTTT
TRBV6-6	NA	TRBJ2-4	NA	CASSRQRPGIQYF	TGTGCCAGCAGTCGACAGCGGCCGGGCATTCAGTACTTC
TRBV5-1	NA	TRBJ2-7	NA	CASREDSVYEQYF	TGCGCCAGCAGGGAGGACAGCGTCTACGAGCAGTACTTC
TRBV9	NA	TRBJ2-2	TRBD1	CASSAHRGAGELFF	TGTGCCAGCAGCGCCCACAGGGGGGCCGGGGAGCTGTTTTTT
TRBV9	NA	TRBJ2-5	TRBD1	CASSVDDRTGAGKTQYF	TGTGCCAGCAGCGTAGATGATAGGACAGGCGCAGGGAAGACCCAGTACTTC
TRBV7-3	NA	TRBJ1-1	TRBD1	CASSFEAGGKFTEAFF	TGTGCCAGCAGCTTCGAGGCAGGGGGGAAATTCACTGAAGCTTTCTTT
TRBV5-4	NA	TRBJ1-1	NA	CASSLDREAFF	TGTGCCAGCAGCTTGGACAGGGAAGCTTTCTTT
TRBV18	NA	TRBJ2-2	NA	CASSLKQGTGELFF	TGTGCCAGCTCACTTAAACAGGGAACCGGGGAGCTGTTTTTT
TRBV30	NA	TRBJ1-1	NA	CAWGRREGNTEAFF	TGTGCCTGGGGTCGGAGGGAGGGGAACACTGAAGCTTTCTTT
TRBV3-1/TRBV3-2	NA	TRBJ2-3	TRBD1	CASSQGDRGTDTQYF	TGTGCCAGCAGCCAAGGCGACAGGGGGACAGATACGCAGTATTTT
TRBV7-2	once	TRBJ1-2	TRBD1	CASIPGTGLYGYTF	TGTGCCAGCATTCCAGGGACAGGCCTCTATGGCTACACCTTC
TRBV27	NA	TRBJ2-1	NA	CASSPPRTASYNEQFF	TGTGCCAGCAGTCCCCCTCGGACAGCCTCCTACAATGAGCAGTTCTTC
TRBV12-5	NA	TRBJ1-1	TRBD1	CASGLARDRGNTEAFF	TGTGCTAGTGGTTTGGCAAGGGACAGGGGGAACACTGAAGCTTTCTTT
TRBV7-6	NA	TRBJ2-5	NA	CASSPGGKGETQYF	TGTGCCAGCAGCCCGGGGGGCAAAGGGGAGACCCAGTACTTC
TRBV5-1	NA	TRBJ1-3	NA	CASSLGGQGNTIYF	TGCGCCAGCAGCTTGGGAGGACAGGGAAACACCATATATTTT
TRBV4-3	few	TRBJ2-1	TRBD2	CASSQDSWGGVQFF	TGCGCCAGCAGCCAAGATTCTTGGGGGGGAGTCCAGTTCTTC